The rows below give T cell receptor beta chains drawn from one sample of a study of identical twins. From the 5' RACE reads, TCRdb called clonotypes with MiXCR, one entry per CDR3 protein. The sample records some 300,000 distinct CDR3 sequences, over 9% being singletons. These same data were also listed under a study on yellow fever vaccine responses in identical twins.

The specimen was CD8+ T cells sorted from blood. The source is a woman aged 18-29 years in good health. The CDR3 runs from the conserved cysteine through the conserved F or W. Fields, in order: J gene, clone size, D gene, V gene, CDR3 DNA, CDR3 protein. D genes are given only for firm matches. Not all rows give a size; the values are once, few, many and, for expanded clones, a class.

TRBJ2-7 few TRBD2 TRBV5-1 TGCGCCAGCAGCTTGGAAGGAGGGAGGGAAAGGTACGAGCAGTACTTC CASSLEGGRERYEQYF
TRBJ2-3 NA TRBD1 TRBV27 TGTGCCAGCAGTAACCGGGACAGAAGCACAGATACGCAGTATTTT CASSNRDRSTDTQYF
TRBJ2-3 many NA TRBV7-9 TGTGCCAGCAGCCCCGACAGGGATACGCAGTATTTT CASSPDRDTQYF
TRBJ2-2 NA NA TRBV19 TGTGCCACCAAGGGGTGGATGGAACAGGGTGGGACCGGGGAGCTGTTTTTT CATKGWMEQGGTGELFF
TRBJ1-2 NA NA TRBV20-1 TGCAGTGCTAGAAATACAGGGATGAGGGGCTACACCTTC CSARNTGMRGYTF
TRBJ2-7 few NA TRBV12-3/TRBV12-4 TGTGCCAGCAGTTACGGACGGGACTACGAGCAGTACTTC CASSYGRDYEQYF
TRBJ1-5 few NA TRBV29-1 TGCAGCGTGGAACTACAGGGCACCAATCAGCCCCAGCATTTT CSVELQGTNQPQHF
TRBJ2-3 many NA TRBV3-1 TGTGCCAGCAGCCAAGAACCGACAGGATCCCTCCGAGATACGCAGTATTTT CASSQEPTGSLRDTQYF
TRBJ1-6 few TRBD1 TRBV20-1 TGCAGTGCCTCACAGGGGGGCTATAATTCACCCCTCCACTTT CSASQGGYNSPLHF
TRBJ1-1 few NA TRBV7-9 TGTGCCAGCAGTCCTGGATGGAACACTGAAGCTTTCTTT CASSPGWNTEAFF
TRBJ2-1 few TRBD2 TRBV7-2 TGTGCCAGCGTCTTAGCGGGGGGTTCGTACAATGAGCAGTTCTTC CASVLAGGSYNEQFF
TRBJ1-1 many TRBD1 TRBV5-1 TGCGCCAGCAGCTCGGGACAGGCGAACACTGAAGCTTTCTTT CASSSGQANTEAFF
TRBJ2-1 few NA TRBV12-5 TGTGCTAGTGGGTCTTACAATGAGCAGTTCTTC CASGSYNEQFF
TRBJ2-1 NA TRBD2 TRBV2 TGTGCCAGCCTCCTTAGCGGGAGCTCCTCCTACAATGAGCAGTTCTTC CASLLSGSSSYNEQFF
TRBJ2-7 many NA TRBV12-3/TRBV12-4 TGTGCCAGCAGTTTAATCTACGAGCAGTACTTC CASSLIYEQYF
TRBJ1-1 few NA TRBV3-1 TGTGCCAGCAGCCAAGATGACGGTGAAGCTTTCTTT CASSQDDGEAFF
TRBJ1-1 NA NA TRBV27 TGTGCCAGCAGTTTATCGTGGGGGGCAAACACTGAAGCTTTCTTT CASSLSWGANTEAFF
TRBJ2-5 NA TRBD1 TRBV5-1 TGCGCCAGCAGCTCCGTTTTTAACAGGGGTGGAGAGACCCAGTACTTC CASSSVFNRGGETQYF
TRBJ2-3 NA NA TRBV9 TGTGCCAGCAGCGTAGAACACCCAACAGATACGCAGTATTTT CASSVEHPTDTQYF
TRBJ2-1 few NA TRBV6-2/TRBV6-3 TGTGCCAGCAGTTACGGTGAGGGAACATACAATGAGCAGTTCTTC CASSYGEGTYNEQFF
TRBJ2-3 NA NA TRBV9 TGTGCCAGCAGCGTATTTCGTGGAGCAGATACGCAGTATTTT CASSVFRGADTQYF
TRBJ2-3 few TRBD2 TRBV10-3 TGTGCCATCAGTGAAAGAGGTAGCGGGGGGGGTACCGCAGATACGCAGTATTTT CAISERGSGGGTADTQYF
TRBJ2-1 few TRBD1 TRBV6-1 TGTGCCAGCAGTACATTGGACAGGTACAATGAGCAGTTCTTC CASSTLDRYNEQFF
TRBJ1-4 NA TRBD1 TRBV9 TGTGCCAGCAGCCTCCGACAGGGTGGAACTAATGAAAAACTGTTTTTT CASSLRQGGTNEKLFF
TRBJ2-3 once NA TRBV16 TGTGCCAGCAGCCCCAATAATTGGGATACGCAGTATTTT CASSPNNWDTQYF
TRBJ2-1 NA NA TRBV19 TGTGCCAGTAGTCTGGCCCTCGGACGCGAGCAGTTCTTC CASSLALGREQFF
TRBJ2-1 few NA TRBV19 TGTGCCAGTAGGCCGGCCTTTCGCTCCTACAATGAGCAGTTCTTC CASRPAFRSYNEQFF
TRBJ2-5 NA NA TRBV20-1 TGCAGTGCCCTGGAACCATCCCAGGGAGAGACCCAGTACTTC CSALEPSQGETQYF
TRBJ1-2 many NA TRBV12-3/TRBV12-4 TGTGCCAGCAGGACAGGCCTAGTGTTTAGCTACACCTTC CASRTGLVFSYTF
TRBJ2-5 few TRBD2 TRBV4-1 TGCGCCAGCAGCCAAGGTCGGGGGGGAGAGACCCAGTACTTC CASSQGRGGETQYF
TRBJ2-3 NA NA TRBV21-1 TGTGCCAGCAGCAAGGGGGATACGCAGTATTTT CASSKGDTQYF